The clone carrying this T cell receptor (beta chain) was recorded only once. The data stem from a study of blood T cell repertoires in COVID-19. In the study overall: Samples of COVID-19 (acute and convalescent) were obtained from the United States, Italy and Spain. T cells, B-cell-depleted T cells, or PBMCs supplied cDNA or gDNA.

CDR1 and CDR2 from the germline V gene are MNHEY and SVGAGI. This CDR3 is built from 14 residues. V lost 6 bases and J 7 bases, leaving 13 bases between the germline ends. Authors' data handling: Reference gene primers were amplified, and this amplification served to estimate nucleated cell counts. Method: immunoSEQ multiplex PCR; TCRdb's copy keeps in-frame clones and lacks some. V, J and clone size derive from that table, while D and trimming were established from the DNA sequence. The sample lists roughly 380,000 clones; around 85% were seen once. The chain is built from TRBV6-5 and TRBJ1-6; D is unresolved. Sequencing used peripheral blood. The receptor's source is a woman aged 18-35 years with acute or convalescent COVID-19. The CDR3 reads CASSRSGDNSPLHF. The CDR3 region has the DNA TGTGCCAGCAGCCGATCCGGAGACAATTCACCCCTCCACTTT.